This T cell receptor beta chain was profiled in a study of PD-1 blockade in classical Hodgkin lymphoma. In regard to this clone: The antigen is not known.

Using immunoSEQ multiplex PCR, the repertoire was profiled, and TCRdb retains in-frame clones only, with some absent. The sample consists of about 20,000 clones, 80% of them appearing once. The length of the CDR3 is 14 residues. Germline assignment: CDR1 SGDLS and CDR2 YYNGEE. V lost 4 bases and J lost 2, with 10 bases in between. Findings and caveats of the study: What drove the repertoire differences, possibly disease activity or prior therapy, has not been defined. The baseline diversity of complete responders showed similarity to that of newly diagnosed patients.

Time point: cycle 4 day 1 (C4D1), after 5 to 7 weeks of nivolumab. Brentuximab vedotin exposure varied, and every patient relapsed after autologous stem cell transplantation. Patients reached a best response of complete response, partial response or progressive disease. This clonotype originated in a human donor with classical Hodgkin lymphoma. The J gene is TRBJ1-3, the V gene TRBV9; TRBD1 might be the D (5 bases). Here the sequenced sample was peripheral blood mononuclear cells (PBMCs), taken before the fourth cycle of nivolumab. The CDR3 coding sequence is TGTGCCAGCAGCTCTCCGGGGGCTGGAAACACCATATATTTT. Amino acids: CASSSPGAGNTIYF.